These 16 T cell receptor beta chains were all obtained from the same sample, sequenced in a study of OX40 agonist ivuxolimab in advanced cancers. The table came from immunoSEQ multiplex PCR; TCRdb's copy has only in-frame clones and leaves some out. Counted here are roughly 70,000 clones, more than 75% occurring once; the ten biggest clones make up 6.5% to 7.5%. Sample: CD4+ or CD8+ T cells sorted from blood, taken in a trial of the OX40 agonist ivuxolimab. All receptors come from an adult with an advanced solid tumor such as melanoma, head and neck, liver or kidney cancer.

The rearrangement joins TRBV6-6 to TRBJ2-6; 7 positions agree with TRBD2. The germline CDR1 and CDR2 sequences are MNHNY and SVGAGI (reference sequence). CDR3 length: 15 residues. Trimming cost V 6 bases and J 0 bases; bases outside gene matches: 2. In DNA, the CDR3 is TGTGCCAGCAGGGGGGACTACTCTGGGGCCAACGTCCTGACTTTC. It yields the protein CASRGDYSGANVLTF.

The chain combines TRBV19 with TRBJ1-3, with D perhaps matching TRBD1 (6 bases). The germline V gene encodes CDR1 LNHDA and CDR2 SQIVND (reference sequence). The CDR3 is 14 residues long. V lost 4 bases to trimming and J lost 2 bases, with 9 bases between them. The CDR3 nucleotides are TGTGCCAGTAGTACAGGGGCGACTGGAAACACCATATATTTT. Residues: CASSTGATGNTIYF.

This chain links TRBV2 with TRBJ1-6; TRBD1 matches 7 bases. Per the germline V gene, CDR1 is SNHLY and CDR2 is FYNNEI. V lost 6 bases, J lost 4 bases, and 6 bases stayed unmatched. The CDR3 consists of 15 residues. This CDR3 is CASSLQGGYNSPLHF. Written as DNA, the CDR3 is TGTGCCAGCAGCCTCCAGGGGGGGTATAATTCACCCCTCCACTTT.

V gene TRBV9 combines with J gene TRBJ2-7, with 7 bases fitting TRBD1. The CDR3 is 14 amino acids. The V gene end was trimmed by 4 bases and the J gene end by 5 bases; junction bases not matched to a gene: 9. Per the germline V gene, CDR1 is SGDLS and CDR2 is YYNGEE. CDR3 DNA: TGTGCCAGCAGCTACGGACAGGTGAGCGACGAGCAGTACTTC. It yields the protein CASSYGQVSDEQYF.

The CDR3 bases are TGTGCCATCAGTGATGGGGGGCGTGGGAACACTGAAGCTTTCTTT. This codes for CAISDGGRGNTEAFF. The chain joins TRBV10-3 to TRBJ1-1; possible D gene TRBD1, 6 bases. The V end was cut by 3 bases, the J end by 1 base, with 12 bases between. The CDR3 has 15 residues. Germline-derived CDR1 and CDR2 are ENHRY and SYGVKD.

The table lists this clone with a count of one. The V call is TRBV19, the J call TRBJ1-1; a weak D match, TRBD1 (6 bases). CDR3 length equals 12 residues. Germline CDR1 reads LNHDA; CDR2 reads SQIVND (reference sequence). The V end was cut by 7 bases, the J end by 11 bases, with 17 bases between. The CDR3 sequence is CASITGGAKAFF. The CDR3 nucleotides read TGTGCCAGTATCACCGGGGGGGCGAAGGCTTTCTTT. Combining the CDR3 with reference TRBV19 and TRBJ1-1 gives the whole variable domain DGGITQSPKYLFRKEGQNVTLSCEQNLNHDAMYWYRQDPGQGLRLIYYSQIVNDFQKGDIAEGYSVSREKKESFPLTVTSAQKNPTAFYLCASITGGAKAFFGQGTRLTVV.

The chain employs TRBV30 and TRBJ2-7; D may be TRBD2 (6 bases). The CDR3 runs to 15 residues. Germline V gene sequence: CDR1 GTSNPN, CDR2 SVGIG (reference sequence). Trimming pared 2 bases from V and 4 bases from J, leaving 18 bases between. Written as DNA, the CDR3 is TGTGCCTGGAGTTCAAGGGACTTAGCCCTATACGAGCAGTACTTC. Translation: CAWSSRDLALYEQYF.

The chain employs TRBV5-4 and TRBJ2-7, with 8 bases identical to TRBD2. V lost 4 bases, J lost 6 bases, and 15 bases stayed unmatched. The CDR3 loop spans 16 amino acids. The germline gives CDR1 SGHNT, CDR2 YYREEE (reference sequence). The CDR3 sequence: CASSSGYGLALSEQYF. The CDR3 region has the DNA TGTGCCAGCAGCAGCGGGTATGGACTAGCATTATCCGAGCAGTACTTC.

The CDR3, as DNA: TGTGCCAGCAGCTCGGACAGGGGGGGCCTGGTGAACACTGAAGCTTTCTTT. As protein: CASSSDRGGLVNTEAFF. The chain carries TRBV7-9 and TRBJ1-1; 10 bases align to TRBD1. The V segment lost 4 bases and the J segment 0 bases; nucleotides outside the gene matches: 8. The CDR3 has 17 amino acids. The germline V gene has CDR1 SEHNR and CDR2 FQNEAQ (reference sequence).

J is TRBJ2-7 and V is TRBV28; weak D call: TRBD2 (5 bases). Germline CDR1 and CDR2: MDHEN and SYDVKM. CDR3 length equals 15 residues. The ends were cut back, 6 bases at V and 3 bases at J, with 18 bases in the middle. CDR3 coding DNA: TGTGCCAGCAGCCCTAGTGGGAGCAGGTTCTACGAGCAGTACTTC. This codes for CASSPSGSRFYEQYF.

The V and J genes are TRBV11-2 and TRBJ2-5, with D perhaps given as TRBD1 or TRBD2 (5 bases each). CDR3 length equals 14 residues. The germline V gene encodes CDR1 SGHAT and CDR2 FQNNGV. The V end was cut by 4 bases, the J end by 3 bases, with 12 bases between. The CDR3 region is CASSSVRGEETQYF. The CDR3, as DNA: TGTGCCAGCAGCTCCGTTAGGGGAGAAGAGACCCAGTACTTC.

V is TRBV19 and J is TRBJ1-1, with D unresolved. V shed 2 bases and J shed 3 bases, with 16 bases lying between them. The length of the CDR3 is 16 residues. Germline V CDR1 and CDR2: LNHDA, SQIVND (reference sequence). CDR3 bases: TGTGCCAGTAGTATACCCCAGGCCCGGAGGGACACTGAAGCTTTCTTT. It is translated as CASSIPQARRDTEAFF.

The chain uses TRBV2 and TRBJ1-3, with TRBD1 as a possible D gene (6 bases). The germline V gene encodes CDR1 SNHLY and CDR2 FYNNEI. Trimming took off 6 bases at V and 1 base at J, with 10 bases between the two ends. The length of the CDR3 is 14 residues. The CDR3 loop reads CASRWDISGNTIYF. The CDR3 region has the DNA TGTGCCAGCAGATGGGACATTTCTGGAAACACCATATATTTT.

The chain carries TRBV19 and TRBJ1-2, with D perhaps TRBD1 (6 bases). V lost 2 bases to trimming and J lost 11 bases, with 18 bases between them. This CDR3 is built from 14 residues. CDR1 and CDR2 from the germline V gene are LNHDA and SQIVND (reference sequence). CDR3 nucleotides: TGTGCCAGTAGTATATGGCAGGGGATAACTGAGTACACCTTC. It specifies CASSIWQGITEYTF.

The chain has TRBV30 and TRBJ2-3; no reliable D call. CDR3 length: 17 residues. Trimming took off 0 bases at V and 1 base at J, with 17 bases between the two ends. Germline CDR1 GTSNPN, CDR2 SVGIG (reference sequence). The CDR3 loop reads CAWSVHPLSGGTDTQYF. In nucleotides, the CDR3 is TGTGCCTGGAGTGTACACCCCCTTAGTGGGGGCACAGATACGCAGTATTTT.

Worth noting for this clone: A junction end diverges from the germline sequence, so it may reflect a read error. The chain uses TRBV6-6 and TRBJ1-2; D ambiguous. Germline-derived CDR1 and CDR2 are MNHNY and SVGAGI (reference sequence). The CDR3 spans 13 residues. The CDR3 sequence: CASSSQRAPRRYF. The CDR3 region has the DNA TGTGCCAGCAGTTCCCAAAGGGCTCCTAGGCGCTACTTC.